Below are 3 T cell receptor beta chains sequenced from a single sample in a study of beta chain features in type 1 diabetes. As every portion of the isolated RNA was reverse transcribed, the sequencing read expressed TCRB transcripts. The protocol was immunoSEQ multiplex PCR, while the TCRdb copy is restricted to in-frame clones and leaves out a portion. Seen here are hundreds of thousands of clones, roughly 70% observed once, and the top ten hold roughly 0.048%. Sequenced input: naive CD4+ T cells from blood. These receptors were taken from a young man in good health.

Only a few counts were recorded for this clone. The genes are TRBV30 and TRBJ2-4; TRBD1 aligns across 8 bases. V lost 0 bases, J lost 15 bases, and 7 bases stayed unmatched. Germline loops: CDR1 GTSNPN, CDR2 SVGIG (reference sequence). This CDR3 is 12 amino acids long. The CDR3 spells CAWSVQGQGRYF. DNA for the CDR3: TGTGCCTGGAGTGTACAAGGACAGGGAAGGTACTTC.

V gene TRBV7-9 combines with J gene TRBJ1-3; 7 bases are shared with TRBD1. The ends lost 4 bases at V and 2 bases at J; junction bases unmatched: 2. The germline CDR1 and CDR2 sequences are SEHNR and FQNEAQ (reference sequence). The CDR3 totals 14 residues. Here the CDR3 reads CASSWGTAGNTIYF. CDR3 nucleotide sequence: TGTGCCAGCAGCTGGGGGACAGCTGGAAACACCATATATTTT.

This clone was seen just once. V usage is TRBV20-1 and J usage is TRBJ2-3; D not resolved. Germline loops: CDR1 DFQATT, CDR2 SNEGSKA (reference sequence). V lost 7 bases and J lost 4, with 9 bases in between. CDR3 length: 11 residues. CDR3 bases: TGCAGTGGACGGACGGCAGATACGCAGTATTTT. This gives the protein CSGRTADTQYF.